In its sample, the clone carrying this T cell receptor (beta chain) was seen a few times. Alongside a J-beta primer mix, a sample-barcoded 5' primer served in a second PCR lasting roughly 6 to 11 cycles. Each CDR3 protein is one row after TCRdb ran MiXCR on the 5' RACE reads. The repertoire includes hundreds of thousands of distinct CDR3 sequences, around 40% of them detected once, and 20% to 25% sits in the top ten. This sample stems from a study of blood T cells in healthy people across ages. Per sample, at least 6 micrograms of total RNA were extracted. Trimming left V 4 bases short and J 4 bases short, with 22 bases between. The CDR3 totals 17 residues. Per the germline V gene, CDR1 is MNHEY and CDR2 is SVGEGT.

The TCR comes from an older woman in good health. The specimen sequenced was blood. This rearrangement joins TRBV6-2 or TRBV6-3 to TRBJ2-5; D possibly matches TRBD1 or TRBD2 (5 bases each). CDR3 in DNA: TGTGCCAGCAGTTCCCTAAGAGCCAGGGACGGAGGAGAGACCCAGTACTTC. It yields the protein CASSSLRARDGGETQYF.